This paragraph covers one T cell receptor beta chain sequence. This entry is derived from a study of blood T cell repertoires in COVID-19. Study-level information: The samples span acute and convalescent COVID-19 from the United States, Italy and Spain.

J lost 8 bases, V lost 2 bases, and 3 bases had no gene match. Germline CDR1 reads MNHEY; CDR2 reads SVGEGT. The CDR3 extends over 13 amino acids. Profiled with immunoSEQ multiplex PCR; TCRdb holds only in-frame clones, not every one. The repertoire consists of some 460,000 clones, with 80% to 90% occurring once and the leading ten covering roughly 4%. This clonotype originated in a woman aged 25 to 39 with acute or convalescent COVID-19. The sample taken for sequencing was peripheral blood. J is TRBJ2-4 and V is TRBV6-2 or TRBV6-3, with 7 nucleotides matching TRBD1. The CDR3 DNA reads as TGTGCCAGCAGTTACGAGGGGGCGTACATTCAGTACTTC. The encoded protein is CASSYEGAYIQYF.